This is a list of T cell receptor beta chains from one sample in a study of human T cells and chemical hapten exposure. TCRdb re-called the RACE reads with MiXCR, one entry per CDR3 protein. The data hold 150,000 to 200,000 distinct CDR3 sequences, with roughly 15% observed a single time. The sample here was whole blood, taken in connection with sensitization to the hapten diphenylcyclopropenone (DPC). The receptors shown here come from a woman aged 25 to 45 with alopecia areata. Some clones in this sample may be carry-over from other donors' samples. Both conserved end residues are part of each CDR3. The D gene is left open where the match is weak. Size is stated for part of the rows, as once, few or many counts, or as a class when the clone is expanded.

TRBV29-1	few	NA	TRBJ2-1	TGCAGCGAAAGGACCTACAATGAGCAGTTCTTC	CSERTYNEQFF
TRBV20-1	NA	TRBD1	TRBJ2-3	TGCAGTGCTCCACCCCTGGGGGGACAGGGGGTGGGTACGCAGTATTTT	CSAPPLGGQGVGTQYF
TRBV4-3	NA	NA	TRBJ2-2	TGCGCCAGCAGCCAAGATCTGGGAAGTCCCACCGGGGAGCTGTTTTTT	CASSQDLGSPTGELFF
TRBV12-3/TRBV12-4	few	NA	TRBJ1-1	TGTGCCAGCAGGGCGACAGTAAACACTGAAGCTTTCTTT	CASRATVNTEAFF
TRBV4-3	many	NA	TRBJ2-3	TGCGCCAGCAGCCAAGATCAGTCACGGGTGGCAGATACGCAGTATTTT	CASSQDQSRVADTQYF
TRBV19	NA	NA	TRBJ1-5	TGTGCCAGTAGCCCCGCCGGACGGGGGATCGATCAGCCCCAGCATTTT	CASSPAGRGIDQPQHF
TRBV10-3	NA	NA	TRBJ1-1	TGTGCCATCAGGACCATGAACACTGAAGCTTTCTTT	CAIRTMNTEAFF
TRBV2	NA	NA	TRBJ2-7	TGTGCCAGCAGGGCACAAAGTGGACTACCAAGCTCCTACGAGCAGTACTTC	CASRAQSGLPSSYEQYF
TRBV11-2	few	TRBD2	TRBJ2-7	TGTGCCAGCAGCTCGAATCAGGGGACTAGCGGGCTTTTC	CASSSNQGTSGLF
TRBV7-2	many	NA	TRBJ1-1	TGTGCCAGCAGCTTAGAAATCGGGGCAGTTGAAGCTTTCTTT	CASSLEIGAVEAFF
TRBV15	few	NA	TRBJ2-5	TGTGCCACCAGCAGTTACAGCGGGCCCCAAGAGACCCAGTACTTC	CATSSYSGPQETQYF
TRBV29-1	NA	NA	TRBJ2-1	TGCAGCGTTGAGGACCCGGGACAAGTGCAGTTCTTC	CSVEDPGQVQFF
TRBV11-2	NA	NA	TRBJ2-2	TGTGCCAGCAGCTCTATTCGGATAAGTCCGAACGGGGAGCTGTTTTTT	CASSSIRISPNGELFF